Listed here are 10 T cell receptor beta chains from one sample, sequenced in a study of blood T cell repertoires in COVID-19. Assay used: immunoSEQ multiplex PCR; TCRdb lists only in-frame clones, some missing. The table has 160,000 or so clones, about 81% seen once; the top ten hold approximately 11%. The material sequenced was peripheral blood. Receptors originate from a man in his sixties with active or convalescent COVID-19.

The gene calls are TRBV9 and TRBJ1-5, with 11 bases lining up with TRBD1. The CDR3 spans 15 residues. Germline V gives CDR1 SGDLS, CDR2 YYNGEE. The junction had 4 bases not matched to a gene; V was cut back by 2 bases and J by 6 bases. The CDR3 protein is CASSVGQGVGQPQHF. CDR3 nucleotide sequence: TGTGCCAGCAGCGTGGGACAGGGGGTAGGTCAGCCCCAGCATTTT.

This clone showed up just once. The chain recombines TRBV15 with TRBJ1-3; D may be TRBD1 (5 bases). The V gene's germline CDR1 is LNHNV and CDR2 YYDKDF (reference sequence). The V end was cut by 1 base, the J end by 3 bases, with 7 bases between. The CDR3 consists of 14 residues. The CDR3 nucleotides read TGTGCCACCAGCAGAGCGGGACTTGGAAACACCATATATTTT. Its protein is CATSRAGLGNTIYF.

V is TRBV19 and J is TRBJ1-5; D is possibly TRBD1 (5 bases). The ends were cut back, 6 bases at V and 3 bases at J, with 12 bases in the middle. CDR1 and CDR2 from the germline V gene are LNHDA and SQIVND (reference sequence). The CDR3 sequence is 14 residues long. In DNA form, the CDR3 reads TGTGCCAGTAGCCCCCGGGACTTCAATCAGCCCCAGCATTTT. Translated: CASSPRDFNQPQHF. The complete variable domain, with remaining parts taken from reference TRBV19 and TRBJ1-5, reads DGGITQSPKYLFRKEGQNVTLSCEQNLNHDAMYWYRQDPGQGLRLIYYSQIVNDFQKGDIAEGYSVSREKKESFPLTVTSAQKNPTAFYLCASSPRDFNQPQHFGDGTRLSIL.

There are a few counts of this clone. The chain carries TRBV10-1 and TRBJ2-7; 13 bases are a match to TRBD2. The CDR3 contains 17 residues. Germline V gene data show CDR1 as WNHNN and CDR2 as SYGVQD (reference sequence). The trim removed 6 bases at V and 2 bases at J, leaving 10 bases unmatched. The CDR3 bases are TGCGCCAGCAGACTTTTGACTAGCGGGAGGAACACCTACGAGCAGTACTTC. This translates into CASRLLTSGRNTYEQYF.

This sequence joins TRBV24-1 and TRBJ2-5; 7 nucleotides match TRBD1. Germline CDR1 is KGHDR and CDR2 is SFDVKD. Trimming cost V 2 bases and J 1 base; bases outside gene matches: 3. The CDR3 has 15 amino acids. CDR3 coding DNA: TGTGCCACCAGTGATTCGGGGACAGTCCAAGAGACCCAGTACTTC. It specifies CATSDSGTVQETQYF.

This sequence joins TRBV19 and TRBJ2-1, with D perhaps TRBD1 (5 bases). The CDR3 consists of 16 residues. CDR1 is LNHDA and CDR2 is SQIVND in the germline V gene (reference sequence). Trimming shortened V by 3 bases and J by 0 bases, and 12 bases separated the two germline ends. The CDR3 here is CASSIDSASSYNEQFF. The DNA for the CDR3 is TGTGCCAGTAGTATTGACAGCGCGAGCTCCTACAATGAGCAGTTCTTC.

This clone has a handful of counts. The chain carries TRBV19 and TRBJ1-1; 9 bases align to TRBD1. V lost 5 bases, J lost 4 bases, and 8 bases stayed unmatched. Germline assignment: CDR1 LNHDA and CDR2 SQIVND (reference sequence). CDR3 length: 15 residues. This CDR3 is CASSARPDRGTEAFF. The CDR3 bases are TGTGCCAGTAGTGCTCGTCCGGACAGGGGCACTGAAGCTTTCTTT.

The rearrangement joins TRBV5-5 to TRBJ2-2; tentatively, D is TRBD1 (8 bases). Trimming removed 1 base from V and 3 bases from J, with 13 bases in between. Germline V CDR1 and CDR2: SGHKS, YYEKEE (reference sequence). This CDR3 is 16 amino acids long. Here the CDR3 DNA reads TGTGCCAGCAGCTTGCGGGGGGACAGGCACACCGGGGAGCTGTTTTTT. It codes for CASSLRGDRHTGELFF.

This rearrangement joins TRBV11-2 to TRBJ2-1, with D possibly being TRBD2 (6 bases). Trimming took off 5 bases at V and 4 bases at J, with 21 bases between the two ends. CDR1 SGHAT and CDR2 FQNNGV come from the germline V gene. This CDR3 is 17 amino acids long. DNA for the CDR3: TGTGCCAGCAGCCCTATAGCTGGACGGGGGAGTTACAATGAGCAGTTCTTC. Its translation is CASSPIAGRGSYNEQFF.

The rearrangement joins TRBV10-1 to TRBJ2-2, with a weak D call TRBD1 (6 bases). This CDR3 region has 12 residues. The ends were cut back, 5 bases at V and 6 bases at J, with 7 bases in the middle. Germline assignment: CDR1 WNHNN and CDR2 SYGVQD (reference sequence). The CDR3 is CASSRQAGELFF. CDR3 DNA sequence: TGCGCCAGCAGTCGACAGGCCGGGGAGCTGTTTTTT.